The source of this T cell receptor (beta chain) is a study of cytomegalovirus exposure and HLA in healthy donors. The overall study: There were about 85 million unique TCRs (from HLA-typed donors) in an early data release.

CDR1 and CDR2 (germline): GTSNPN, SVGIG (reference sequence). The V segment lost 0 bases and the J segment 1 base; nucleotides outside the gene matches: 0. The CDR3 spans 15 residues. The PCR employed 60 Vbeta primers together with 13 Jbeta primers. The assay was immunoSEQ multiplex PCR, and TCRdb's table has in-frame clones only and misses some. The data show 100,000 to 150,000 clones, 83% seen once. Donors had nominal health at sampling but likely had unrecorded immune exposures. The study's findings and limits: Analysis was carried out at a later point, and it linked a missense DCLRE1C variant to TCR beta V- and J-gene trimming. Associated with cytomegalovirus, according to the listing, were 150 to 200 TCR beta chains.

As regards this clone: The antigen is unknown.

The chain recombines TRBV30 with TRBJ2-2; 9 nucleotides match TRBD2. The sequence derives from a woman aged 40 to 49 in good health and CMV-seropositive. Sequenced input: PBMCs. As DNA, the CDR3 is TGTGCCTGGAGTGTACTAGCGGGGAACACCGGGGAGCTGTTTTTT. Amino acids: CAWSVLAGNTGELFF.